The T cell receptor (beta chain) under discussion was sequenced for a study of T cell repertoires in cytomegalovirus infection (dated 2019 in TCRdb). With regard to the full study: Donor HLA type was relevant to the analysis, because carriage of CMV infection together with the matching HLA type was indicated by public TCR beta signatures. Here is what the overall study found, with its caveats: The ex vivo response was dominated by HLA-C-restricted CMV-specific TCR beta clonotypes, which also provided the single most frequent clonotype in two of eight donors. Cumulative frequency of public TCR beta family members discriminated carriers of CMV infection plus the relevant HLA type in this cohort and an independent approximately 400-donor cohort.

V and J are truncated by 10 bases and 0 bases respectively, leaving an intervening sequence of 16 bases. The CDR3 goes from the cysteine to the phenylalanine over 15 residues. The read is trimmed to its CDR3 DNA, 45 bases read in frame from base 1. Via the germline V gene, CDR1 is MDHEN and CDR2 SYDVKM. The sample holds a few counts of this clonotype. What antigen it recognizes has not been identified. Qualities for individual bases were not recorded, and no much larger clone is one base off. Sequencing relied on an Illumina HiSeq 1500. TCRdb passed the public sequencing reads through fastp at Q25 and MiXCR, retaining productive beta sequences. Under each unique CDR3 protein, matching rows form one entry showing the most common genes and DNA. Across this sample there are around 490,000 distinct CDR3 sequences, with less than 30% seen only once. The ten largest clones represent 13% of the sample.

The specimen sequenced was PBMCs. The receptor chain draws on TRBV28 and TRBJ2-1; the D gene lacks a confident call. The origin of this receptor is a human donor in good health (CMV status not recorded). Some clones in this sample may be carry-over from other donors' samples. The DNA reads TGTGCCACCACAAAGGATCCCAGCTCCTACAATGAGCAGTTCTTC. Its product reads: CATTKDPSSYNEQFF.